This T cell receptor beta chain originates from a study of blood T cell repertoires in COVID-19. Study information: Material from acute and convalescent COVID-19 was sourced from the United States, Italy and Spain. Sample material is recorded as cDNA or gDNA derived from T cells, B-cell-depleted T cells, or PBMCs.

Original methodology: Estimation of nucleated cell counts was performed using reference gene primer amplification. This table comes from immunoSEQ multiplex PCR, and its TCRdb copy is limited to in-frame clones, with some not included. The DNA was the basis for D and trimming; V, J and clone size are from that table. This table has tens of thousands of clones, 80% to 90% appearing once. The CDR3 has 14 residues. The V gene's germline CDR1 is SGDLS and CDR2 YYNGEE. Germline trimming cut 2 bases from V and 2 bases from J; bases unmatched to any gene: 4. This receptor was identified in a man older than 75 with acute or convalescent COVID-19. The specimen sequenced was peripheral blood. V is TRBV9 and J is TRBJ2-7, with 7 bases matching TRBD2. CDR3: CASSVTGTTYEQYF. The CDR3 bases are TGTGCCAGCAGCGTTACCGGGACTACCTACGAGCAGTACTTC. The whole variable domain, remainder taken from reference TRBV9 and TRBJ2-7, is DSGVTQTPKHLITATGQRVTLRCSPRSGDLSVYWYQQSLDQGLQFLIQYYNGEERAKGNILERFSAQQFPDLHSELNLSSLELGDSALYFCASSVTGTTYEQYFGPGTRLTVT.